The 18 T cell receptor beta chains listed next were all sequenced from one sample in a study of cytomegalovirus exposure and HLA in healthy donors. The data were produced by immunoSEQ multiplex PCR, yet TCRdb's version contains in-frame clones alone and is incomplete. The sample has 150,000 to 200,000 clones, about 89% seen once. The sequencing input was PBMCs. All receptors come from a man between 18 and 35 years old in good health and CMV-seropositive.

The V call is TRBV27, the J call TRBJ1-2, with D tentatively TRBD1 (6 bases). The CDR3 consists of 14 residues. The V end was cut by 5 bases, the J end by 2 bases, with 12 bases between. Germline loops: CDR1 MNHEY, CDR2 SMNVEV (reference sequence). The CDR3 DNA reads TGTGCCAGCAGTCGTAACAGGGCCAACTATGGCTACACCTTC. It translates to CASSRNRANYGYTF.

The gene calls are TRBV4-2 and TRBJ2-7; D might be TRBD1 (6 bases). The CDR3 length is 16 residues. CDR1 LGHNA and CDR2 YNFKEQ come from the germline V gene. V lost 0 bases and J lost 0, with 12 bases in between. DNA for the CDR3: TGTGCCAGCAGCCAAGAACAGGGCGCTAGCTCCTACGAGCAGTACTTC. Translation gives CASSQEQGASSYEQYF.

The chain links TRBV4-2 to TRBJ2-1, with D possibly matching TRBD2 (6 bases). With 3 bases removed from V and 6 bases from J, the gap between germline ends came to 12 bases. The CDR3 extends over 14 amino acids. CDR1 is LGHNA, CDR2 YNFKEQ, per germline. The CDR3 here is CASSQSGTFNEQFF. The CDR3 DNA is TGTGCCAGCAGCCAGTCGGGGACTTTCAATGAGCAGTTCTTC.

The V gene is TRBV5-4, the J gene TRBJ2-3, with 7 bases fitting TRBD1. Germline V gene lookup returns CDR1 SGHNT and CDR2 YYREEE (reference sequence). V shed 4 bases, J shed 2 bases, and the junction held 10 bases outside the gene matches. This CDR3 region has 16 residues. In DNA, the CDR3 is TGTGCCAGCAGCCCGCCGCGGACAGGAGCCACAGATACGCAGTATTTT. Translated, it gives CASSPPRTGATDTQYF.

The V and J genes are TRBV9 and TRBJ2-1; 7 nucleotides agree with TRBD1. CDR1 is SGDLS and CDR2 is YYNGEE in the germline V gene. V gave up 0 bases and J gave up 4 bases; unmatched junction bases: 4. CDR3 length: 15 residues. DNA of the CDR3: TGTGCCAGCAGCGTAGCCGGGACAGATTACAATGAGCAGTTCTTC. It yields the protein CASSVAGTDYNEQFF.

This chain joins TRBV18 and TRBJ2-6; the match to TRBD1 covers 9 bases. V shed 4 bases, J shed 0 bases, and the junction held 1 base outside the gene matches. The CDR3 loop spans 16 amino acids. The germline CDR1 and CDR2 sequences are KGHSH and LQKENI. The CDR3 DNA follows: TGTGCCAGCTCACGACAGGGGGGCTCTGGGGCCAACGTCCTGACTTTC. Translation gives CASSRQGGSGANVLTF. The entire variable domain, with the rest obtained from reference TRBV18 and TRBJ2-6, is as follows: NAGVMQNPRHLVRRRGQEARLRCSPMKGHSHVYWYRQLPEEGLKFMVYLQKENIIDESGMPKERFSAEFPKEGPSILRIQQVVRGDSAAYFCASSRQGGSGANVLTFGAGSRLTVL.

The chain recombines TRBV6-5 with TRBJ1-4; the D gene is possibly TRBD1 (6 bases). The CDR3 totals 14 residues. Trimming shortened V by 5 bases and J by 10 bases, and 17 bases separated the two germline ends. CDR1 MNHEY and CDR2 SVGAGI come from the germline V gene. The CDR3 is CASSNPGTTLKLFF. The CDR3 DNA reads TGTGCCAGCAGTAACCCCGGGACAACCCTAAAACTGTTTTTT.

This chain connects TRBV2 to TRBJ2-1; TRBD2 matches at 11 bases. Germline CDR1 is SNHLY and CDR2 is FYNNEI. V gave up 6 bases and J gave up 9 bases; unmatched junction bases: 7. The CDR3 covers 14 residues. Written as DNA, the CDR3 is TGTGCCAGCAGAAGACTAGCGGGAAGTAGTGAGCAGTTCTTC. Encoded protein: CASRRLAGSSEQFF.

The J gene is TRBJ2-7, the V gene TRBV4-1; the D gene is possibly TRBD1 (6 bases). This CDR3 region has 16 residues. Trimming took 1 base from V and 3 from J, leaving 16 bases between them. The germline CDR1 and CDR2 sequences are MGHRA and YSYEKL. CDR3 loop: CASSQGRGRQVYEQYF. The CDR3 DNA is TGCGCCAGCAGCCAAGGACGAGGCCGACAGGTCTACGAGCAGTACTTC.

In its sample, this clone was seen a few times. The chain links TRBV5-1 to TRBJ2-7, with D hard to call. With 1 base removed from V and 0 bases from J, the gap between germline ends came to 14 bases. The germline V gene encodes CDR1 SGHRS and CDR2 YFSETQ. The length of the CDR3 is 16 residues. The CDR3: CASSLSRTISSYEQYF. CDR3 DNA sequence: TGCGCCAGCAGCTTGTCCAGAACGATCAGCTCCTACGAGCAGTACTTC.

The CDR3 here is CASSQTAEDRDGYTF. CDR3 nucleotides: TGTGCCAGCAGCCAAACCGCTGAGGACAGGGACGGCTACACCTTC. The J gene is TRBJ1-2, the V gene TRBV7-9; 8 bases align to TRBD1. This CDR3 has 15 amino acids. Per germline, CDR1 SEHNR and CDR2 FQNEAQ (reference sequence). The V segment lost 5 bases and the J segment 8 bases; nucleotides outside the gene matches: 13.

The chain has TRBV18 and TRBJ1-1, with 7 bases identical to TRBD1. The germline V gene encodes CDR1 KGHSH and CDR2 LQKENI. The CDR3 totals 16 residues. The junction had 5 bases not matched to a gene; V was cut back by 1 base and J by 0 bases. This chain's CDR3 is CASSPLTQGMNTEAFF. The DNA of the CDR3 is TGTGCCAGCTCACCACTGACACAGGGGATGAACACTGAAGCTTTCTTT.

Of note for this clone: The same CDR3 is also encoded by other DNA sequences in this sample. The V call is TRBV7-9, the J call TRBJ1-4; D unclear. Germline assignment: CDR1 SEHNR and CDR2 FQNEAQ (reference sequence). V lost 1 base, J lost 5 bases, and 8 bases lay in between. This CDR3 has 14 amino acids. The CDR3: CASSLGQINEKLFF. Here the CDR3 DNA reads TGTGCCAGCAGCTTAGGGCAGATCAATGAAAAACTGTTTTTT.

This sequence joins TRBV5-1 and TRBJ2-7; maybe TRBD2 (5 bases). CDR3 length: 18 residues. Per germline, CDR1 SGHRS and CDR2 YFSETQ. The ends were cut back, 0 bases at V and 1 base at J, with 20 bases in the middle. CDR3 in amino acids: CASSLGSHSHRTSYEQYF. The CDR3 nucleotides read TGCGCCAGCAGCTTGGGGAGCCACAGCCACCGGACTTCCTACGAGCAGTACTTC.

The rearrangement joins TRBV4-2 to TRBJ1-1; D may be TRBD1 (6 bases). The CDR3 has 15 residues. V was cut by 3 bases and J by 0 bases, with 11 bases left in between. Germline V CDR1 and CDR2: LGHNA, YNFKEQ. The CDR3 nucleotides are TGTGCCAGCAGCCATCGAGGGGGTGTGAACACTGAAGCTTTCTTT. This translates into CASSHRGGVNTEAFF.

This chain joins TRBV27 and TRBJ1-2, with 7 bases that match TRBD1. Trimming at V came to 5 bases and at J to 8 bases, leaving 8 bases not matched to a gene. CDR1 and CDR2 (germline): MNHEY, SMNVEV (reference sequence). CDR3 size: 13 residues. The DNA of the CDR3 is TGTGCCAGCAGTCCCAGGGGGATTTTAGGCTACACCTTC. Residues: CASSPRGILGYTF.

The rearrangement uses TRBV25-1 and TRBJ1-1; perhaps TRBD1 as D (6 bases). The germline V gene encodes CDR1 MGHDK and CDR2 SYGVNS. V was pared by 8 bases and J by 0 bases, with 13 bases between. The CDR3 spans 14 residues. The chain's CDR3 is CASLGHLMNTEAFF. CDR3 sequence (DNA): TGTGCCAGCCTGGGACACCTCATGAACACTGAAGCTTTCTTT.

The V call is TRBV28, the J call TRBJ1-2; TRBD1 agrees at 9 bases. CDR1 MDHEN and CDR2 SYDVKM come from the germline V gene. The CDR3 runs 14 residues. J was trimmed by 3 bases and V by 8 bases; bases with no gene match: 7. CDR3: CASGTGSTHYGYTF. The CDR3 DNA reads TGTGCCAGCGGGACAGGGTCTACCCACTATGGCTACACCTTC.